What follows are 27 T cell receptor beta chains derived from one specimen sequenced in a study of T cells in women clearing cervical HPV infection. The data were produced by immunoSEQ multiplex PCR, yet TCRdb's version contains in-frame clones alone and is incomplete. The sample table sets out about 30,000 clones. Sequencing was done on a sample of blood buffy coat. These receptors were taken from a woman aged 18-69 years with a cervical HPV16 infection that either progressed to CIN3+ or cleared (not recorded which).

Comment on this clone: The read comes to an end 3 residues before the CDR3 does, leaving the germline J gene to fill in the end. The genes are TRBV6-1 and TRBJ2-2; 10 nucleotides match TRBD2. This CDR3 spans 15 amino acids. V was pared by 7 bases and J by 5 bases, with 7 bases of the junction left unmatched. CDR1 is MNHNS and CDR2 is SASEGT in the germline V gene. Partial CDR3 DNA: TGTGCCAGCAATGAGCGGGGGGGCGTGACCGGGGAG. Its protein is CASNERGGVTGE. The entire CDR3 reads CASNERGGVTGELFF.

A note on this clone: The CDR3 extends 3 residues past the end of the read, so its final part is completed from the germline J gene. The chain uses TRBV20-1 and TRBJ2-7; no clear D gene. Trimming stripped 0 bases from V and 2 bases from J, with 8 bases between. Per the germline V gene, CDR1 is DFQATT and CDR2 is SNEGSKA (reference sequence). CDR3 length: 13 residues. This chain's CDR3 is CSAREYTPYEQYF. The CDR3 DNA, read in part, is TGCAGTGCTAGAGAATATACTCCCTACGAG.

Notes on this clone: The read ends 3 residues shy of where the CDR3 ends; the end is completed using the germline J gene. This chain uses TRBV10-3 with TRBJ2-1; tentatively, D is TRBD2 (6 bases). V shed 7 bases and J shed 9 bases, with 19 bases lying between them. There are 14 residues in the CDR3. Looked up from germline, CDR1 is ENHRY and CDR2 is SYGVKD. The CDR3 is CAINSDVAAGEQFF. CDR3 DNA, as far as it was read: TGTGCCATCAACTCCGACGTAGCAGCGGGTGAG.

CDR3 loop: CASSSDRPSPLHF. The CDR3 DNA, read in part, is TGTGCCAGCAGCTCGGACAGGCCTTCACCC. J is TRBJ1-6 and V is TRBV2; TRBD1 matches 7 bases. The read ends 3 residues shy of where the CDR3 ends; the end is completed using the germline J gene. With 6 bases clipped from V and 9 bases from J, the junction kept 5 bases outside the gene matches. This CDR3 is built from 13 residues. Germline CDR1 reads SNHLY; CDR2 reads FYNNEI.

Turning to this clone: The read terminates 3 residues ahead of where the CDR3 ends, so the germline J gene completes it. The chain recombines TRBV12-3 or TRBV12-4 with TRBJ2-7; 12 bases map to TRBD2. This CDR3 is 15 amino acids long. J gave up 4 bases and V 4 bases, and 5 bases lay outside the gene matches. Here the CDR3 reads CASSSQTSGGYEQYF. The sequenced CDR3 bases are TGTGCCAGCAGTTCCCAGACTAGCGGGGGTTACGAG.

A remark on this clone: Coverage ceases 3 residues before the CDR3 finishes, and the germline J gene fills in the end. The chain links TRBV24-1 to TRBJ2-4; TRBD1 matches 7 bases. V was pared by 8 bases and J by 1 base, with 7 bases of the junction left unmatched. CDR3 size: 15 residues. The germline CDR1 and CDR2 sequences are KGHDR and SFDVKD. The CDR3: CATTLGQIAKNIQYF. The sequenced CDR3 bases are TGTGCCACCACCTTGGGACAGATCGCCAAAAACATT.

Details on this clone: The read finishes 3 residues shy of the CDR3 end, and the germline J gene is used to complete it. The chain links TRBV20-1 to TRBJ2-1; 10 bases are a match to TRBD2. The CDR3 covers 14 residues. Trimming cost V 3 bases and J 4 bases; bases outside gene matches: 3. CDR1 is DFQATT, CDR2 SNEGSKA, per germline (reference sequence). The covered CDR3 bases are TGCAGTGCTAGGGGGACTAGCGAGTACAATGAG. Translated, it gives CSARGTSEYNE. The CDR3 reads in full as CSARGTSEYNEQFF.

Of note for this clone: With the read ending 3 residues before the CDR3 end, the germline J gene is used to fill in that end. This rearrangement joins TRBV20-1 to TRBJ2-5; D is possibly TRBD1 (5 bases). CDR1 is DFQATT, CDR2 SNEGSKA, per germline (reference sequence). CDR3 length: 15 residues. V was trimmed by 1 base and J by 1 base, leaving 13 bases between them. This chain's CDR3 is CSARVARGRQETQYF. The sequenced CDR3 bases are TGCAGTGCTAGAGTTGCTAGGGGCCGCCAAGAGACC.

Note on this clone: The sequence runs out 3 residues before the end of the CDR3; the remainder is reconstructed from the germline J gene. This chain uses TRBV20-1 with TRBJ1-4; TRBD1 agrees at 7 bases. Germline V gene lookup returns CDR1 DFQATT and CDR2 SNEGSKA (reference sequence). CDR3 size: 14 residues. The ends lost 4 bases at V and 7 bases at J; junction bases unmatched: 9. The CDR3 DNA, read in part, is TGCAGTGCTAAGACAGGGCAGGGAGTTGAAAAA. It yields the protein CSAKTGQGVEK. Given in full, the CDR3 is CSAKTGQGVEKLFF.

As for this clone: The read terminates 3 residues ahead of where the CDR3 ends, so the germline J gene completes it. This sequence joins TRBV5-4 and TRBJ2-7; 8 bases agree with TRBD2. Trimming removed 0 bases from V and 4 bases from J; junction bases left unmatched: 9. The CDR3 runs to 16 residues. Germline values: CDR1 SGHNT, CDR2 YYREEE (reference sequence). The DNA read from the CDR3 is TGTGCCAGCAGCTTGGGGGGAACTAGCGGCCAATACGAG. This gives the protein CASSLGGTSGQYE. The entire CDR3 is CASSLGGTSGQYEQYF.

Worth noting for this clone: The read ends 3 residues early relative to the CDR3; the germline J gene fills the gap. The chain has TRBV20-1 and TRBJ1-6; 10 positions match TRBD1. Unmatched junction bases numbered 13, after V lost 5 bases and J lost 0 bases. This CDR3 region has 19 residues. The germline V gene encodes CDR1 DFQATT and CDR2 SNEGSKA (reference sequence). The CDR3 reads CSAEGQGHLQSSYNSPLHF. CDR3 bases read: TGCAGTGCTGAGGGACAGGGGCACCTACAAAGCTCCTATAATTCACCC.

A note on this clone: The sequenced fragment ends 3 residues before the CDR3 boundary, so the rest is inferred from the germline J gene. This rearrangement joins TRBV29-1 to TRBJ2-6; TRBD1 agrees at 8 bases. J lost 0 bases, V lost 0 bases, and 19 bases had no gene match. Germline values: CDR1 SQVTM, CDR2 ANQGSEA. The CDR3 is 22 residues long. The part of the CDR3 DNA that was read is TGCAGCGTTGAAGATAGGTGGGACAGGCAAAGGGAGGTAGGCTCTGGGGCCAACGTC. This codes for CSVEDRWDRQREVGSGANV. The whole CDR3 is CSVEDRWDRQREVGSGANVLTF.

With respect to this clone: The read comes to an end 3 residues before the CDR3 does, leaving the germline J gene to fill in the end. The gene calls are TRBV10-3 and TRBJ1-1, with 7 positions matching TRBD1. Germline assignment: CDR1 ENHRY and CDR2 SYGVKD. Trimming at V came to 6 bases and at J to 0 bases, leaving 4 bases not matched to a gene. The CDR3 extends over 14 amino acids. CDR3 in amino acids: CAISQDRVNTEAFF. The sequenced part of the CDR3 DNA is TGTGCCATCAGCCAAGACAGGGTGAACACTGAA.

About this clone: Read sequence stops 3 residues before the CDR3 end, and the germline J gene provides the missing end. The chain employs TRBV11-2 and TRBJ2-7, with 7 bases aligning to TRBD1. The germline V gene has CDR1 SGHAT and CDR2 FQNNGV. The CDR3 is 13 amino acids. With 3 bases clipped from V and 2 bases from J, the junction kept 1 base outside the gene matches. The CDR3 region is CASSFDRAYEQYF. The sequenced part of the CDR3 DNA is TGTGCCAGCAGCTTCGACAGGGCCTACGAG.

In the case of this clone: Read data end 3 residues before the CDR3 end; the end is taken from the germline J gene. The V call is TRBV5-6, the J call TRBJ1-1; D is perhaps TRBD1 (5 bases). This CDR3 is 12 amino acids long. Germline V gene sequence: CDR1 SGHDT, CDR2 YYEEEE. CDR3 DNA (partial): TGTGCCAGCAGCTTGGCTGACAGTTTA. Residues: CASSLADSL. The CDR3, in full, reads CASSLADSLAFF.

Turning to this clone: The observed sequence ends 3 residues before the CDR3 terminus, with the missing tail filled in from the germline J gene. The chain carries TRBV7-6 and TRBJ2-7; 12 nucleotides agree with TRBD1. Germline values: CDR1 SGHVS, CDR2 FNYEAQ. Unmatched junction bases numbered 8, after V lost 1 base and J lost 4 bases. The CDR3 is 17 residues long. Incomplete CDR3 DNA: TGTGCCAGCAGCTTAGAATCTAAGGGACAGGGGGCTTACGAG. Translated, it gives CASSLESKGQGAYE. The whole CDR3 sequence is CASSLESKGQGAYEQYF.

A note on this clone: The read comes to an end 3 residues before the CDR3 does, leaving the germline J gene to fill in the end. The chain links TRBV7-9 to TRBJ2-1, with D possibly being TRBD1 (6 bases). Germline CDR1 and CDR2: SEHNR and FQNEAQ (reference sequence). The CDR3 extends over 15 amino acids. Trimming pared 6 bases from V and 6 bases from J, leaving 18 bases between. CDR3 amino acids: CASRPTVGHPNEQFF. The covered CDR3 bases are TGTGCCAGCAGACCTACAGTGGGACACCCCAATGAG.

Remarks on this clone: The read stops 3 residues short of the end of the CDR3; the missing end is completed from the germline J gene. J is TRBJ2-5 and V is TRBV29-1, with D possibly being TRBD2 (5 bases). The CDR3 length is 16 residues. Looked up from germline, CDR1 is SQVTM and CDR2 is ANQGSEA. The V end lost 8 bases, the J end lost 5 bases, and 27 bases lay between the germline ends. The CDR3 bases that were read are TGCAGCTTAAAAATGGTGCGAAGAGGGTACGAGGAGACC. It encodes CSLKMVRRGYEET. The complete CDR3 sequence is CSLKMVRRGYEETQYF.

As for this clone: The read finishes 3 residues shy of the CDR3 end, and the germline J gene is used to complete it. The chain has TRBV2 and TRBJ2-1; D might be TRBD2 (6 bases). Per germline, CDR1 SNHLY and CDR2 FYNNEI. V was clipped by 5 bases and J by 7 bases, with 12 bases between them. This CDR3 has 13 residues. Incomplete CDR3 DNA: TGTGCCAGCAGTATTAGCCGGGGGAATGAG. Translated: CASSISRGNE. Given in full, the CDR3 is CASSISRGNEQFF.

Comment on this clone: Read data end 3 residues before the CDR3 end; the end is taken from the germline J gene. The rearrangement links TRBV5-4 to TRBJ2-2; 8 bases are a match to TRBD2. The junction had 8 bases not matched to a gene; V was cut back by 5 bases and J by 2 bases. The V gene's germline CDR1 is SGHNT and CDR2 YYREEE (reference sequence). There are 16 residues in the CDR3. The covered CDR3 bases are TGTGCCAGCAGACCTTCCGGGGGGGTTAACACCGGGGAG. It encodes CASRPSGGVNTGE. The whole CDR3 sequence is CASRPSGGVNTGELFF.

Notes on this clone: Sequencing ends 3 residues short of the CDR3 end; the germline J gene provides the rest. The V gene is TRBV2, the J gene TRBJ2-5; D call uncertain. This CDR3 has 14 amino acids. The V end was cut by 5 bases, the J end by 2 bases, with 12 bases between. From germline, CDR1 is SNHLY and CDR2 FYNNEI. This CDR3 reads CASSRLVLQETQYF. The DNA read from the CDR3 is TGTGCCAGCAGTCGACTCGTTCTACAAGAGACC.

In regard to this clone: The read ends 3 residues early relative to the CDR3; the germline J gene fills the gap. The chain employs TRBV5-1 and TRBJ2-5; tentatively, D is TRBD1 (7 bases). The germline V and J ends were trimmed by 0 bases and 4 bases, with 16 bases remaining between them. The CDR3 runs to 16 residues. From germline, CDR1 is SGHRS and CDR2 YFSETQ. The CDR3 DNA, read in part, is TGCGCCAGCAGCTTGGGGGCCGACAGGGACTTAGAGACC. Residues: CASSLGADRDLET. The complete CDR3 reads CASSLGADRDLETQYF.

This clone is deemed medium-sized by its frequency. The sequenced fragment ends 3 residues before the CDR3 boundary, so the rest is inferred from the germline J gene. The chain recombines TRBV18 with TRBJ2-7, with 7 bases lining up with TRBD1. V lost 4 bases to trimming and J lost 5 bases; unmatched junction nucleotides: 2. CDR3 length equals 12 residues. CDR1 and CDR2 from the germline V gene are KGHSH and LQKENI. The CDR3 bases that were read are TGTGCCAGCTCACAAGACAGGGACGAG. Protein sequence: CASSQDRDE. The complete CDR3 sequence is CASSQDRDEQYF.

This clone counts as medium-sized by frequency. The CDR3 end falls 3 residues outside the read, so it is completed with the germline J gene. The rearrangement uses TRBV18 and TRBJ2-3; D is unresolved. This CDR3 has 16 amino acids. The germline V and J ends were trimmed by 1 base and 3 bases, with 14 bases remaining between them. CDR1 is KGHSH and CDR2 is LQKENI in the germline V gene. Incomplete CDR3 DNA: TGTGCCAGCTCACCACGCCAGCCTAGAGTAACAGATACG. Translation gives CASSPRQPRVTDT. The whole CDR3 sequence is CASSPRQPRVTDTQYF.

CDR3 protein: CASSLGFAGWETQYF. CDR3 DNA, as far as it was read: TGTGCCAGCAGCTTAGGGTTCGCGGGATGGGAGACC. The V and J genes are TRBV13 and TRBJ2-5; D may be TRBD2 (6 bases). The read comes to an end 3 residues before the CDR3 does, leaving the germline J gene to fill in the end. Per germline, CDR1 PRHDT and CDR2 FYEKMQ (reference sequence). Trimming stripped 0 bases from V and 5 bases from J, with 13 bases between. The CDR3 is 15 residues long.

Of note for this clone: From the germline J gene comes the end of the CDR3, since the read stops 3 residues before it. The J gene is TRBJ1-6, the V gene TRBV30; D uncertain. Germline loops: CDR1 GTSNPN, CDR2 SVGIG (reference sequence). This CDR3 spans 13 amino acids. V shed 2 bases and J shed 6 bases, with 8 bases lying between them. CDR3 DNA, as far as it was read: TGTGCCTGGAGTAAGAGCCCTAATTCACCC. Translation: CAWSKSPNSP. The whole CDR3 protein reads CAWSKSPNSPLHF.

Remarks on this clone: The read terminates 3 residues before the CDR3 end, so the remaining end is supplied by the germline J gene. This rearrangement joins TRBV20-1 to TRBJ2-7, with a possible D match to TRBD1 (5 bases). CDR1 and CDR2 from the germline V gene are DFQATT and SNEGSKA (reference sequence). There are 12 residues in the CDR3. With 3 bases removed from V and 2 bases from J, the gap between germline ends came to 8 bases. The CDR3 sequence: CSASPGTYEQYF. The sequenced part of the CDR3 DNA is TGCAGTGCTAGCCCAGGGACCTACGAG.